This entry concerns a single TCR beta chain. This record comes from a study of blood T cell repertoires in COVID-19. Study overall: Collection of acute and convalescent COVID-19 samples took place in the United States, Italy and Spain. From T cells, B-cell-depleted T cells, or PBMCs came the material, which was cDNA or gDNA.

In the original processing: It was from reference gene primer amplification that nucleated cell counts were estimated. Assay used: immunoSEQ multiplex PCR; TCRdb lists only in-frame clones, some missing. V and J calls and clone size are given by that table; D and trimming were obtained from the DNA. The sample yields roughly 120,000 clones, more than 75% seen once. Germline V lookup: CDR1 MGHRA, CDR2 YSYEKL. The CDR3 has 16 amino acids. V shed 2 bases and J 2 bases; nucleotides not matched to a gene: 7. The source material was peripheral blood. This clonotype originated in a man aged 35 to 55 with acute or convalescent COVID-19. The genes are TRBV4-1 and TRBJ2-7; 9 positions match TRBD1. The CDR3 coding sequence is TGCGCCAGCAGCCAACCTCCGGGACAGGGCGCCTACGAGCAGTACTTC. As protein: CASSQPPGQGAYEQYF.